What follows is one TCR beta chain and its context. Its antigen remains unknown. A read error may be the cause here, since a much bigger clone is one base away. Germline values: CDR1 SGHRS, CDR2 YFSETQ. V dropped 4 bases and J dropped 8; count of bases not matched to a gene: 9. The CDR3 extends over 14 amino acids. This sample is drawn from a study of T cells after yellow fever vaccination. General study results and limits: There was a small share of clonotypes that showed up in both the CD4 and CD8 compartments. It was the secondary response that reached its peak faster, day 5 versus 15, but it was weaker. Post-booster repertoires contained most primary-vaccination clones again (about 95% CD4, around 88% CD8).

Template switching with 5'RACE generated the TCR cDNA and added a universal primer site and UMIs. Using its own MiXCR run on the 5' RACE reads, TCRdb lists one record per CDR3 protein. The table includes approximately 340,000 distinct CDR3 sequences, approximately 9% detected once. Source: PBMCs, taken on the day of the first yellow fever vaccination. This chain links TRBV5-1 with TRBJ2-7; 10 bases agree with TRBD1. The sequence derives from a man aged 18 to 30 who received the YFV17D yellow fever vaccine. This CDR3 reads CASSKGQGNHKQYV. The DNA for the CDR3 is TGCGCCAGCAGCAAGGGACAGGGGAACCACAAGCAGTACGTC.